One sample yielded the 18 T cell receptor beta chains listed below, sequenced in a study of circulating and synovial CD4+ cells in juvenile arthritis. Profiling relied on immunoSEQ multiplex PCR, and the TCRdb table lists in-frame clones only, not all of them. The repertoire holds about 32,000 clones, with just under 95% as singletons. Sequencing was done on a sample of CD4+ T cells from blood. The source of these receptors is a human donor with juvenile idiopathic arthritis.

This clone was found once. The rearrangement uses TRBV6-1 and TRBJ2-3; 10 bases align to TRBD2. The germline CDR1 and CDR2 sequences are MNHNS and SASEGT. This CDR3 has 14 residues. The DNA for the CDR3 is TGTGCGAGTTCGGCTAGCGGGAGTGGAGATACGCAGTATTTT. It yields the protein CASSASGSGDTQYF.

The gene calls are TRBV30 and TRBJ1-5; no clear D. Germline V gene sequence: CDR1 GTSNPN, CDR2 SVGIG (reference sequence). Trimming cost V 2 bases and J 2 bases, with 7 bases left between them. There are 13 residues in the CDR3. The CDR3 nucleotides read TGTGCCTGGAGTCCTACAGGCAATCAGCCCCAGCATTTT. As protein: CAWSPTGNQPQHF.

The chain joins TRBV28 to TRBJ1-1, with D possibly TRBD1 on 6 matching bases. Germline assignment: CDR1 MDHEN and CDR2 SYDVKM. This CDR3 is 15 amino acids long. The V end was cut by 7 bases, the J end by 4 bases, with 19 bases between. The DNA for the CDR3 is TGTGCCAGCATCAGGGGACCCATAGTCGGCACTGAAGCTTTCTTT. This gives the protein CASIRGPIVGTEAFF. Full variable domain (rest looked up from reference TRBV28 and TRBJ1-1): DVKVTQSSRYLVKRTGEKVFLECVQDMDHENMFWYRQDPGLGLRLIYFSYDVKMKEKGDIPEGYSVSREKKERFSLILESASTNQTSMYLCASIRGPIVGTEAFFGQGTRLTVV.

V is TRBV18 and J is TRBJ2-5; D unresolved. This CDR3 region has 15 residues. Trimming removed 2 bases at V and 1 base at J, with 11 bases between. CDR1 and CDR2 (germline): KGHSH, LQKENI. Here the CDR3 DNA reads TGTGCCAGCTCACCATGGCCAGGCGCCCAAGAGACCCAGTACTTC. It yields the protein CASSPWPGAQETQYF.

This chain joins TRBV29-1 and TRBJ2-3; D is undetermined. There are 15 residues in the CDR3. V gave up 6 bases and J gave up 0 bases, with 16 bases separating them. The germline gives CDR1 SQVTM, CDR2 ANQGSEA. CDR3 in amino acids: CSVLVLITSTDTQYF. The CDR3 DNA sequence: TGCAGCGTCCTAGTCCTAATAACGAGCACAGATACGCAGTATTTT.

The V call is TRBV10-1, the J call TRBJ2-7, with 10 bases fitting TRBD1. The ends lost 3 bases at V and 6 bases at J; junction bases unmatched: 5. CDR3 length: 14 amino acids. The germline CDR1 and CDR2 sequences are WNHNN and SYGVQD (reference sequence). The CDR3 region has the DNA TGCGCCAGCAGTGACACCGGGACAGGGGTCGAGCAGTACTTC. Protein sequence: CASSDTGTGVEQYF.

This rearrangement joins TRBV27 to TRBJ2-7; the match to TRBD1 covers 7 bases. The J segment lost 6 bases and the V segment lost 2 bases, leaving 7 bases of the junction unmatched. CDR3 length equals 14 residues. Germline V gives CDR1 MNHEY, CDR2 SMNVEV (reference sequence). CDR3 DNA sequence: TGTGCCAGCAGTTTACCGGGACAGTTCGTCGAGCAGTACTTC. This encodes CASSLPGQFVEQYF.

J is TRBJ2-2 and V is TRBV6-5; no definite D call. V gave up 2 bases and J gave up 1 base, with 5 bases separating them. The V gene's germline CDR1 is MNHEY and CDR2 SVGAGI. The CDR3 consists of 14 residues. CDR3 region: CASSYRVNTGELFF. CDR3 bases: TGTGCCAGCAGTTACCGGGTGAACACCGGGGAGCTGTTTTTT.

V gene TRBV9 combines with J gene TRBJ2-5, with a weak D call TRBD2 (6 bases). CDR1 is SGDLS and CDR2 is YYNGEE in the germline V gene. Between the trimmed V and J ends, which lost 0 bases and 2 bases, there was a span of 8 bases. The CDR3 sequence is 14 residues long. The CDR3 reads CASSVVAVQETQYF. For the CDR3, the DNA is TGTGCCAGCAGCGTAGTAGCGGTGCAAGAGACCCAGTACTTC.

V usage is TRBV28 and J usage is TRBJ1-2, with 7 bases fitting TRBD1. Trimming cost V 5 bases and J 6 bases; bases outside gene matches: 12. In germline, CDR1 is MDHEN, CDR2 SYDVKM. The CDR3 has 15 residues. Written as DNA, the CDR3 is TGTGCCAGCAGTAGGGTACAGGGGCTCTCGAATGGCTACACCTTC. Its translation: CASSRVQGLSNGYTF.

V is TRBV10-3 and J is TRBJ2-7; 9 positions match TRBD1. This CDR3 region has 13 residues. Looked up from germline, CDR1 is ENHRY and CDR2 is SYGVKD. J gave up 2 bases and V 10 bases, and 6 bases lay outside the gene matches. The CDR3 spells CASSGTGTYEQYF. DNA of the CDR3: TGTGCCAGCTCCGGGACAGGGACCTACGAGCAGTACTTC.

The V call is TRBV10-1, the J call TRBJ2-4; TRBD1 might be the D (8 bases). The CDR3 consists of 15 residues. Trimming pared 2 bases from V and 8 bases from J, leaving 16 bases between. Germline V gene data show CDR1 as WNHNN and CDR2 as SYGVQD (reference sequence). The CDR3 DNA reads as TGCGCCAGCAGTGAGGGAAACAGGGGGGGAGACATTCAGTACTTC. It codes for CASSEGNRGGDIQYF.

The V gene is TRBV19, the J gene TRBJ1-5; 7 nucleotides agree with TRBD1. Germline V gives CDR1 LNHDA, CDR2 SQIVND (reference sequence). V was pared by 4 bases and J by 2 bases, with 11 bases of the junction left unmatched. The length of the CDR3 is 17 residues. The CDR3 DNA reads TGTGCCAGTAGTAGTGGAAGGGGGCGGGTAGGCAATCAGCCCCAGCATTTT. It yields the protein CASSSGRGRVGNQPQHF.

The chain uses TRBV21-1 and TRBJ2-2; TRBD1 reflects the table's D call only, with no check against the DNA. TRBV21-1 is marked as a pseudogene. The CDR3 contains 17 residues. The CDR3 DNA reads TGTGCCAGCACCAACAATCCGGACAAAAAATTCACCGGGGAGCTGTTTTTT. It yields the protein CASTNNPDKKFTGELFF.

This clone occurred once. For the CDR3, the DNA is TGTGCCAGCAGAGGGGTCAGGGCAGAGACCCAGTACTTC. It encodes CASRGVRAETQYF. The rearrangement uses TRBV27 and TRBJ2-5; D is perhaps TRBD1 (5 bases). The ends were cut back, 6 bases at V and 4 bases at J, with 12 bases in the middle. CDR3 size: 13 residues. CDR1 MNHEY and CDR2 SMNVEV come from the germline V gene (reference sequence).

The chain is built from TRBV4-1 and TRBJ2-3; 8 bases are a match to TRBD2. The CDR3 sequence is 14 residues long. Germline V gene lookup returns CDR1 MGHRA and CDR2 YSYEKL. V shed 4 bases, J shed 5 bases, and the junction held 5 bases outside the gene matches. The CDR3 region has the DNA TGCGCCAGCAGCCCGGGACTAGTAGGAGATACGCAGTATTTT. It encodes CASSPGLVGDTQYF.

The chain is built from TRBV10-3 and TRBJ1-5; 10 bases line up with TRBD1. With 0 bases clipped from V and 3 bases from J, the junction kept 5 bases outside the gene matches. From germline, CDR1 is ENHRY and CDR2 SYGVKD. The CDR3 sequence is 17 residues long. In DNA form, the CDR3 reads TGTGCCATCAGTGAGTCTTTGGGACAGGGGACCAATCAGCCCCAGCATTTT. Amino acid sequence: CAISESLGQGTNQPQHF.

The genes are TRBV27 and TRBJ2-5; D is perhaps TRBD1 (6 bases). The J call is uncertain, as TRBJ2-7 better fits the DNA end. There are 15 residues in the CDR3. CDR1 is MNHEY and CDR2 is SMNVEV in the germline V gene (reference sequence). This CDR3 reads CASSLQGRTPYEQYF. The CDR3 DNA sequence: TGTGCCAGCAGCCTACAGGGTAGGACCCCCTACGAGCAGTACTTC.